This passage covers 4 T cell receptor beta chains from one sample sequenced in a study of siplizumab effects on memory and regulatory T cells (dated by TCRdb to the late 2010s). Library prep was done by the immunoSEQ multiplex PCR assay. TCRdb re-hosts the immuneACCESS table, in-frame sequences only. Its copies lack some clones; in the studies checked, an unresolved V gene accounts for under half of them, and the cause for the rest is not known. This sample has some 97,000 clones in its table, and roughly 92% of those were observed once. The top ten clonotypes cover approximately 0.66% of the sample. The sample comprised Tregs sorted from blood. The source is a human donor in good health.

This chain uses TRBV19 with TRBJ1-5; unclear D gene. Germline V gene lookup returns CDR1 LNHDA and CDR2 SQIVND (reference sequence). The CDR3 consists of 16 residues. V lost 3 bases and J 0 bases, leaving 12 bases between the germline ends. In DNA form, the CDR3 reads TGTGCCAGTAGTATCCATAGGGTCGGTAGCAATCAGCCCCAGCATTTT. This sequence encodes CASSIHRVGSNQPQHF.

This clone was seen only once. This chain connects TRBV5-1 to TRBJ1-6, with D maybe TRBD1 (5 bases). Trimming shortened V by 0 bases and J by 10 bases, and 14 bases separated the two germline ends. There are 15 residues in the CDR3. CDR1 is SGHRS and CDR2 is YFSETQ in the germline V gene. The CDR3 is CASSLGRVEGSPLHF. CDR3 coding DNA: TGCGCCAGCAGCTTGGGCAGGGTGGAGGGGTCACCCCTCCACTTT.

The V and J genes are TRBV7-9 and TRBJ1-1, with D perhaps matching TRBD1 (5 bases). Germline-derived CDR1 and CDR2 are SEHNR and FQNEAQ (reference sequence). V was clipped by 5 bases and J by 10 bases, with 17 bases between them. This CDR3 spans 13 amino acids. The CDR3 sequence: CASSHFRDFIAFF. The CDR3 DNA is TGTGCCAGCAGCCATTTCAGGGACTTCATAGCTTTCTTT.

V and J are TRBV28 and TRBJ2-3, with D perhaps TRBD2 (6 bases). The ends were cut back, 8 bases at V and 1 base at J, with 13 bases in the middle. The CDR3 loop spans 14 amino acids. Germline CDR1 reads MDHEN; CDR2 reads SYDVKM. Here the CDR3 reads CASAGTHGTDTQYF. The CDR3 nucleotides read TGTGCCAGCGCCGGGACTCACGGCACAGATACGCAGTATTTT.